This T cell receptor beta chain emerged from a study of PD-L1 blockade in urothelial cancer (dated by TCRdb to the late 2010s). In terms of the full investigation: All patients started therapy in the mid-2010s and received atezolizumab 1,200 mg intravenously every 3 weeks. Twenty-five of 29 patients were identified as males with urothelial cancer of bladder origin, and a prior smoking history was reported by 18 of 29 patients. Patients had an ECOG performance status of 0 or 1 and had received between 0 and 3 prior chemotherapy regimens. Blood samples were analyzed at 3 weeks after treatment start (second dose) and at 6 weeks after treatment start. Blood samples yielded a median of approximately 150,000 T cells and roughly 83,000 unique TCRs, with median clonality 0.080. The study, an exploratory multi-omic analysis, examined somatic, immune and clinical correlates of response to PD-L1 blockade with atezolizumab in urothelial cancer. Pretreatment tumor samples, along with matched peripheral blood serially collected before and after atezolizumab treatment, were subjected to TCR sequencing. Progression-free survival longer than 6 months counted as durable clinical benefit, and TCR features were additionally tested against both progression-free and overall survival. Whole exome sequencing and RNA sequencing of pretreatment tumors were performed alongside TCR sequencing in the same patients. Nine patients achieved durable clinical benefit and 20 did not. Some 30 patients had pretreatment blood TCR-seq, 24 had at least one posttreatment blood collection, and 24 had tumor TCR-seq.

What the time point label conveys for this sample: peripheral blood 6 weeks after treatment start. A cohort of around 28 patients with locally advanced or metastatic urothelial carcinoma, treated at Memorial Sloan Kettering on a trial protocol, was included. Peripheral blood mononuclear cells were collected pretreatment and during treatment, with between 1 and 8 total time points obtained per patient. The Qiagen DNeasy Blood extraction kit was used to purify genomic DNA from total PBMCs and tumor samples. PBMCs were collected pretreatment and during treatment, and were isolated and stored as previously described. The germline V gene specifies SGDLS as CDR1 and YYNGEE as CDR2. Measured from the cysteine to the phenylalanine, the CDR3 is 15 residues long. Only the CDR3 DNA stays, 45 bases, in frame from base 1. After removal of 1 base from V and 3 bases from J, the junction retains 4 bases not matched to a gene.

The investigation overall reported the following: Among patients with durable benefit, tumor-associated TCR clones showed greater expansion in peripheral blood 3 weeks after treatment started (n = 22, p = 0.022). Because the sample size was small (n ≈ 28) and many of the analyses were exploratory, the results are meant to be hypothesis-generating. A pretreatment peripheral blood TCR clonality below the median was linked to improved progression-free and overall survival.

To estimate absolute template abundance from read counts, synthetic TCR analog templates were spiked into each PCR. TCRbeta CDR3 regions were amplified from genomic DNA with bias-controlled V and J gene primers using the immunoSEQ assay. Sequencing of rearranged TCRbeta segments was performed at approximately 20X coverage. On the authors' methods: Clustering was used to correct sequencing errors, and CDR3s were annotated against IMGT to assign V, D and J genes. Out-of-frame and stop-codon sequences were excluded, and only productive TCRbeta rearrangements were used in downstream analyses. To compute clonality, Shannon entropy was normalized by the log of the number of unique productive sequences and then subtracted from one. Clones differing between time points or between blood and tumor were identified using Fisher's exact test with Benjamini-Hochberg correction, with an adjusted p below 0.01 applied as the threshold. TCRdb retrieved this table from immuneACCESS and kept in-frame rearrangements only. Not all clones are present; in checked studies, unresolved V genes account for under half, and no reason is known for the remainder. V, J and clone size are those of that table, while D and trimming were read from the DNA. In all, the sample holds about 130,000 clones, and more than 70% of those were seen once. 2.4% of the sample is held by the ten biggest clonotypes.

A word on this clone: Its binding antigen is unknown. No clone much larger than this one lies a single base away; base qualities are absent.

This receptor was taken from a man aged 45 to 65 with urothelial cancer. This sequence uses TRBV9 and TRBJ1-1; 9 of the junction bases match TRBD1. The sequencing used PBMCs, collected around atezolizumab (anti-PD-L1) treatment. The nucleotide sequence reads TGTGCCAGCAGCGTAACGGGACAGGGTTACACTGAAGCTTTCTTT. Its amino acids are CASSVTGQGYTEAFF.